This T cell receptor beta chain was obtained from a study of OX40 agonist ivuxolimab in advanced cancers. Study-level background: Ivuxolimab doses were 0.01, 0.1, 0.3, 1.5, 3 or 10 mg/kg every 2 weeks. Study conclusions and caveats: Expanded clones were, on average, more numerous in CD8+ T cells than in CD4+. Also showing low normalized T-cell clonal expansion were some of the nonresponders. CD4+ and CD8+ blood T cells expanded clonally by week 6 at 0.1 to 3.0 mg/kg.

Germline V gives CDR1 SGHTA, CDR2 FQGNSA. V was clipped by 5 bases and J by 5 bases, with 15 bases between them. CDR3 size: 15 residues. The sample holds one count of this clone. As yet, its antigen is unknown. The method was immunoSEQ multiplex PCR; TCRdb's version includes in-frame clones alone and lacks a portion of them. The data contain some 70,000 clones, roughly 84% of them singletons. This material consisted of CD4+ or CD8+ T cells sorted from blood, taken in a trial of the OX40 agonist ivuxolimab. This sequence was found in an adult with an advanced solid tumor such as melanoma, head and neck, liver or kidney cancer. The chain carries TRBV7-2 and TRBJ1-4, with D unresolved. The CDR3 is CASSKQSLINEKLFF. CDR3 DNA sequence: TGTGCCAGCAGCAAACAAAGTCTTATCAATGAAAAACTGTTTTTT.